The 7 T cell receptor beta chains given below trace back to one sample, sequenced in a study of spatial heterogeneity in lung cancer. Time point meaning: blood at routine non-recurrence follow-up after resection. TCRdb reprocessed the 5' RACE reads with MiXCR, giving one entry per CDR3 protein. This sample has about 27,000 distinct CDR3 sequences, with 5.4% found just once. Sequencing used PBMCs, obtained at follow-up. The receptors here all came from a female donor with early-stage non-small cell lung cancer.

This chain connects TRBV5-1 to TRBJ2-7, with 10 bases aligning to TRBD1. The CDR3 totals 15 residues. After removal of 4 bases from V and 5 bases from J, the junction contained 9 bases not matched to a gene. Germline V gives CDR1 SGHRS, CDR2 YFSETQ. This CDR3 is CASSTTGGLFDEQYF. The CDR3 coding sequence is TGCGCCAGCAGCACGACAGGGGGCCTTTTTGACGAGCAGTACTTC. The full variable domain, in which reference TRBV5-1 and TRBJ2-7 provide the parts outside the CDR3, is KAGVTQTPRYLIKTRGQQVTLSCSPISGHRSVSWYQQTPGQGLQFLFEYFSETQRNKGNFPGRFSGRQFSNSRSEMNVSTLELGDSALYLCASSTTGGLFDEQYFGPGTRLTVT.

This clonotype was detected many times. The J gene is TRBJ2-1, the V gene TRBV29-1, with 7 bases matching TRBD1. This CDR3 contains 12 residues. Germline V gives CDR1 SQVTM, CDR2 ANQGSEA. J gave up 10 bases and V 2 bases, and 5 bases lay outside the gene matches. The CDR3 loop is CSVEKGAGEQFF. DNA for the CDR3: TGCAGCGTTGAAAAGGGGGCCGGGGAGCAGTTCTTC.

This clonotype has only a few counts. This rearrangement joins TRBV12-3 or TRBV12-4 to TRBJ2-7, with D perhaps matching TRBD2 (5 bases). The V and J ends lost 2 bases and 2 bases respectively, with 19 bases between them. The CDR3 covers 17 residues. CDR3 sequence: CASSLRKVRSGTYEQYF. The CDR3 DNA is TGTGCCAGCAGTTTAAGAAAGGTCCGGTCGGGGACCTACGAGCAGTACTTC.

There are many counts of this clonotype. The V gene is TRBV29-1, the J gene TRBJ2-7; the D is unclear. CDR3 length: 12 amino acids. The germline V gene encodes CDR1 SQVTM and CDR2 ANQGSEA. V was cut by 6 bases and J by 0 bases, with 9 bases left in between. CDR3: CSVTETSYEQYF. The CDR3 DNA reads TGCAGCGTAACAGAGACCTCCTACGAGCAGTACTTC.

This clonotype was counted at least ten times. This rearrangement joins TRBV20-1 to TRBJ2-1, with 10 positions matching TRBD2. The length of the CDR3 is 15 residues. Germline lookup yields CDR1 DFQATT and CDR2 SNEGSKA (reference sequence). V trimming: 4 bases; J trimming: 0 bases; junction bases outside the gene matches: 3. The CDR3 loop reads CSATPSGGSYNEQFF. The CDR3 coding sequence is TGCAGTGCTACCCCTAGCGGGGGCTCCTACAATGAGCAGTTCTTC.

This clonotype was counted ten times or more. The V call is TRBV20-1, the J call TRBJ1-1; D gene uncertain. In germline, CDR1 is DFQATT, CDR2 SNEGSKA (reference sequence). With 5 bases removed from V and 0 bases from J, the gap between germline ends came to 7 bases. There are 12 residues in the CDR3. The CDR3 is CSASDLNTEAFF. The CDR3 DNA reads TGCAGTGCTTCAGATTTGAACACTGAAGCTTTCTTT.

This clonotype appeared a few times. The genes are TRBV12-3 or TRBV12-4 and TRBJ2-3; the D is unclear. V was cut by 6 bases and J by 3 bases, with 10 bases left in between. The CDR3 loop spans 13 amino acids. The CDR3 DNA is TGTGCCAGCAGCCATGGACGGACAGATACGCAGTATTTT. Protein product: CASSHGRTDTQYF.